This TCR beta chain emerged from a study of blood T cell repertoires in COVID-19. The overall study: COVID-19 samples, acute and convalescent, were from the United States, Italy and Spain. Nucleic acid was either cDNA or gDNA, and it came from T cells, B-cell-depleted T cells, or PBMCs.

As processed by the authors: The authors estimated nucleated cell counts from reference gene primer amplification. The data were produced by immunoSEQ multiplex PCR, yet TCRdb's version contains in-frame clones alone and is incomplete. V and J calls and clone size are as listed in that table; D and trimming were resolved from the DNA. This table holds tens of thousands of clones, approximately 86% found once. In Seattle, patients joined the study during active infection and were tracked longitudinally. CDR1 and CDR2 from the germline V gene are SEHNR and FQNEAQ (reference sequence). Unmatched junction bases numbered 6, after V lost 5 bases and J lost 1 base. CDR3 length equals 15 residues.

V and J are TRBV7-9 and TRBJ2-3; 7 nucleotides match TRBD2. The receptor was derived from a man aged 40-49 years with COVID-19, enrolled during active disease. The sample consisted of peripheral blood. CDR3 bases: TGTGCCAGCAGCCCGGGACTACCAGGCACAGATACGCAGTATTTT. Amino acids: CASSPGLPGTDTQYF.